This T cell receptor beta chain was obtained from a study of robustness of blood B and T cell sequencing (dated by TCRdb to 2017 to 2018). A note on the overall study: The study aimed to determine how much peripheral blood is needed to reliably characterize an individual's TCRbeta and IgG repertoires. As technical replicates, two replicate TCRbeta cDNA libraries were made from one shared RNA pool taken from a single 10 ml draw. TCRbeta and IgG repertoires were quantified in each of the roughly ten independently drawn blood samples. The full study reports these points: When technical replicate libraries were compared, nearly 95% of the top 10,000 TCRbeta clonotypes in one library also turned up in the other. No improvement in the overlap of rare TCRbeta clonotypes was observed when tubes were pooled, implying that much larger blood volumes would be needed for rare TCRbeta clonotypes to be captured. Because EDTA tubes had to be fractionated immediately, the use of EDTA tubes in multi-site collections was limited. The TCRbeta rarefaction curves did not fully level off, which suggests either under-sequencing or many low-abundance clonotypes. One pair of TCRbeta libraries showed evidence of cross-contamination, likely from batch processing; the shared UMI-sequence pairs were removed. Every single 10 ml sample contained the 1,000 most abundant TCRbeta clonotypes from the pooled draws. Combining 3 or 4 tubes (roughly 28-45 ml blood) brought coverage of the top 10,000 TCRbeta clonotypes close to saturation.

As regards this clonotype: Its binding antigen is unknown. Nothing much larger sits one base from this clone, and base qualities are not available.

The method behind the library was PCR. Sequencing was performed on an Illumina MiSeq. cDNA was made using SMARTScribe reverse transcriptase and a 5' template-switch oligo that added a universal priming site. A 12-nucleotide random unique molecular identifier (UMI) was carried by the template-switch oligo, and each cDNA molecule was tagged with this UMI. During reverse transcription, TCRbeta transcripts were targeted by chain-specific reverse primers. Uracil DNA glycosylase treatment removed residual template-switch adapters, and cDNA was purified with a Qiagen MinElute kit. For the first PCR, roughly 25 cycles were run with KAPA HiFi HotStart ReadyMix and step-out primers, split across four 50 ul reactions. Products of the first-round PCR were gel-purified before additional amplification. Illumina Nextera adapters were attached in a second PCR of roughly 8 cycles, and the libraries were then purified and pooled. A 50-nucleotide 5' read captured the UMI barcode for each TCRbeta molecule. The source study handled its data this way. The MIGEC toolkit was used to group reads by UMI into consensus reads. Forward and reverse consensus reads were merged with PEAR to produce final reads. Identical UMI-sequence pairs found in more than one library were treated as cross-sample contamination and removed by a custom decontamination script. V(D)J assignment and CDR3 extraction were performed with MIGMAP, a wrapper around IgBLAST. TCR clonotypes were defined by identical V gene, J gene and CDR3 amino acid sequence; CDR1 and CDR2 were not sequenced. TCRdb ran its own pipeline on the public reads, namely fastp trimming at Q25 and MiXCR clone calling, and kept in-frame beta chains. Entries that share a CDR3 protein sequence are merged under the most common genes and DNA. The V and J calls shown here were made by TCRdb, not taken from the authors' results. Here the sample has approximately 3,200 distinct CDR3 sequences; roughly three fifths occur a single time. Clones ranked in the top ten supply 25% to 30% of the sample.

As encoded in the germline V gene, CDR1 is SGHRS while CDR2 is YFSETQ. The V and J ends are trimmed by 4 bases and 0 bases, leaving 7 bases between them. Spanning cysteine to phenylalanine, the CDR3 consists of 13 amino acids. Only the CDR3 portion is preserved as DNA: 39 bases, with reading frame beginning at the first base. TCRbeta repertoires were quantified from mRNA rather than genomic DNA, which captures expressed receptors. Leukocytes from the buffy coat were collected into Trizol, and RNA was extracted using the Direct-zol RNA MiniPrep Plus kit with no cell sorting. To separate plasma, buffy coat and red blood cells, the EDTA blood tubes were centrifuged right away at 4 degrees C.

Here the chain combines TRBV5-1 and TRBJ1-1, with the D gene not clear enough to name. What was sequenced was peripheral blood. This clonotype was sampled from a human donor in good health. The CDR3 region has the sequence CASSLIMNTEAFF. Here is the DNA: TGCGCCAGCAGCCTGATAATGAACACTGAAGCTTTCTTT.